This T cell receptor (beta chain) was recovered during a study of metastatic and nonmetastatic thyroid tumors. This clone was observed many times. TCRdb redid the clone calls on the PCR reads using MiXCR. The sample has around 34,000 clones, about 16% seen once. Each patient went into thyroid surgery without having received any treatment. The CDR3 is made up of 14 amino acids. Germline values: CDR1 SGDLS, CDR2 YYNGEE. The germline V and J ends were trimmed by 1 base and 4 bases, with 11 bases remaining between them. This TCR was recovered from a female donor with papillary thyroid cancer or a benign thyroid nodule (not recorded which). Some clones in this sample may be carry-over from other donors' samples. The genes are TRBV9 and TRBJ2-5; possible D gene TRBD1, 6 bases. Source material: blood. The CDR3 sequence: CASSVSQGRETQYF. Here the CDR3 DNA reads TGTGCCAGCAGCGTATCACAGGGAAGAGAGACCCAGTACTTC.